Presented here are 27 T cell receptor beta chains from one specimen sequenced in a study of T cell repertoires in cytomegalovirus infection. A single record per CDR3 protein comes from TCRdb applying MiXCR to the reads. This sample has about 530,000 distinct CDR3 sequences; about 26% occur once, and the top ten carry 13%. Sequencing was done on a sample of PBMCs. These receptors were collected from a human donor in good health (CMV status not recorded). Some clones in this sample may be carry-over from other donors' samples.

The rearrangement uses TRBV5-6 and TRBJ2-1; D is unclear. CDR3 length: 16 residues. CDR1 and CDR2 from the germline V gene are SGHDT and YYEEEE. Trimming cost V 4 bases and J 0 bases, with 14 bases left between them. CDR3 sequence reads: CASSPQTLSSYNEQFF. For the CDR3, the DNA is TGTGCCAGCAGCCCCCAGACTCTTAGCTCCTACAATGAGCAGTTCTTC.

The chain couples TRBV5-4 to TRBJ1-2; D not certain. The CDR3 has 14 amino acids. The germline V gene has CDR1 SGHNT and CDR2 YYREEE (reference sequence). Trimming took 4 bases from V and 2 from J, leaving 12 bases between them. CDR3 residues: CASSPRSGNYGYTF. In DNA, the CDR3 is TGTGCCAGCAGCCCTCGGTCGGGGAACTATGGCTACACCTTC.

This chain links TRBV2 with TRBJ2-2; 8 bases are a match to TRBD2. Germline V lookup: CDR1 SNHLY, CDR2 FYNNEI. The CDR3 covers 14 residues. J was trimmed by 2 bases and V by 11 bases; bases with no gene match: 7. The CDR3 protein is CAGRLATNTGELFF. The CDR3 DNA is TGTGCCGGTCGACTAGCGACTAACACCGGGGAGCTGTTTTTT.

The V gene is TRBV10-3, the J gene TRBJ1-5; D is unresolved. Germline values: CDR1 ENHRY, CDR2 SYGVKD. The CDR3 contains 15 residues. The V end lost 0 bases, the J end lost 3 bases, and 9 bases lay between the germline ends. CDR3 region: CAISESGSNNQPQHF. The CDR3 coding sequence is TGTGCCATCAGTGAGTCAGGGTCCAACAATCAGCCCCAGCATTTT.

The genes are TRBV12-3 or TRBV12-4 and TRBJ2-1, with 13 nucleotides matching TRBD2. CDR3 length: 16 amino acids. V shed 10 bases and J 8 bases; nucleotides not matched to a gene: 14. The CDR3 loop reads CAINIPTSGRIDEQFF. The CDR3 DNA follows: TGTGCCATCAACATCCCGACTAGCGGGAGGATAGATGAGCAGTTCTTC.

In this sample, this clonotype turned up a few times. This rearrangement joins TRBV6-2 or TRBV6-3 to TRBJ2-6; D is possibly TRBD1 (6 bases). V was clipped by 6 bases and J by 0 bases, with 12 bases between them. The CDR3 extends over 16 amino acids. Germline V gene lookup returns CDR1 MNHEY and CDR2 SVGEGT. For the CDR3, the DNA is TGTGCCAGCAGCTCACGACAGGTCTCTGGGGCCAACGTCCTGACTTTC. Translated: CASSSRQVSGANVLTF.

This clonotype occurred many times. The chain employs TRBV7-2 and TRBJ2-2; D is unclear. V lost 1 base and J 1 base, leaving 4 bases between the germline ends. Germline V lookup: CDR1 SGHTA, CDR2 FQGNSA. The CDR3 has 14 residues. CDR3 coding DNA: TGTGCCAGCAGCTTAGTCCAGAACACCGGGGAGCTGTTTTTT. This gives the protein CASSLVQNTGELFF.

The V and J genes are TRBV19 and TRBJ1-5; 8 bases fit TRBD1. V lost 0 bases and J lost 6; bases outside the gene matches: 10. From germline, CDR1 is LNHDA and CDR2 SQIVND (reference sequence). The CDR3 runs to 17 residues. The CDR3 DNA reads as TGTGCCAGTAGTATAGATCCTTGGACAGGGTCGGGTCAGCCCCAGCATTTT. This codes for CASSIDPWTGSGQPQHF.

The rearrangement joins TRBV6-5 to TRBJ1-6; 9 nucleotides line up with TRBD1. The V gene's germline CDR1 is MNHEY and CDR2 SVGAGI. The CDR3 consists of 12 residues. Losses at the gene ends were 6 bases for V and 12 bases for J; bases not matched to a gene: 3. The CDR3, as DNA: TGTGCCAGCAGAGACAGGGGGATACCCCTCCACTTT. Translated, it gives CASRDRGIPLHF.

Ten or more counts support this clonotype. This chain joins TRBV7-2 and TRBJ1-4; D is undetermined. The CDR3 loop spans 13 amino acids. Germline V CDR1 and CDR2: SGHTA, FQGNSA. Trimming took 5 bases from V and 8 from J, leaving 12 bases between them. CDR3 nucleotide sequence: TGTGCCAGCAGCACACGCCGGGAGGAAAAACTGTTTTTT. It yields the protein CASSTRREEKLFF.

This clonotype was found once. The CDR3 sequence is CASSIGENYGYTF. CDR3 DNA sequence: TGTGCCAGTAGTATCGGGGAAAACTATGGCTACACCTTC. J is TRBJ1-2 and V is TRBV19; D gene ambiguous. The germline V gene has CDR1 LNHDA and CDR2 SQIVND (reference sequence). Trimming pared 3 bases from V and 2 bases from J, leaving 7 bases between. The CDR3 is 13 amino acids. Together with reference TRBV19 and TRBJ1-2, the CDR3 gives the full variable domain: DGGITQSPKYLFRKEGQNVTLSCEQNLNHDAMYWYRQDPGQGLRLIYYSQIVNDFQKGDIAEGYSVSREKKESFPLTVTSAQKNPTAFYLCASSIGENYGYTFGSGTRLTVV.

The genes are TRBV28 and TRBJ1-6; TRBD1 might be the D (5 bases). The CDR3 spans 13 residues. Germline-derived CDR1 and CDR2 are MDHEN and SYDVKM. The V gene lost 4 bases and the J gene lost 10 bases, with 11 bases spanning the gap. Written as DNA, the CDR3 is TGTGCCAGCAGTTGGGGGGGGACCTCACCCCTCCACTTT. Its protein is CASSWGGTSPLHF.

This clonotype was counted a few times. This chain connects TRBV5-6 to TRBJ2-7; 8 nucleotides agree with TRBD2. The CDR3 is 14 residues long. Germline loops: CDR1 SGHDT, CDR2 YYEEEE. The trim removed 5 bases at V and 2 bases at J, leaving 6 bases unmatched. The CDR3 DNA sequence: TGTGCCAGCAGGAGTAGCGGGATCGCCTACGAGCAGTACGTC. This encodes CASRSSGIAYEQYV.

This clonotype was found a few times. The rearrangement joins TRBV28 to TRBJ1-5; D is unresolved. Trimming cost V 3 bases and J 0 bases, with 12 bases left between them. The CDR3 has 16 residues. Germline lookup yields CDR1 MDHEN and CDR2 SYDVKM. CDR3 in amino acids: CASSFPNTYSNQPQHF. CDR3 DNA sequence: TGTGCCAGCAGTTTCCCCAACACATATAGCAATCAGCCCCAGCATTTT.

The chain has TRBV5-6 and TRBJ2-5; maybe TRBD1 (6 bases). Trimming took 0 bases from V and 4 from J, leaving 13 bases between them. Germline V gives CDR1 SGHDT, CDR2 YYEEEE. The CDR3 is 15 residues long. Here the CDR3 reads CASSLVGTQRETQYF. DNA for the CDR3: TGTGCCAGCAGCTTGGTTGGGACACAAAGAGAGACCCAGTACTTC.

The chain couples TRBV7-8 to TRBJ1-2; a weak D match, TRBD1 (5 bases). This CDR3 comprises 16 residues. Germline assignment: CDR1 SGHVS and CDR2 FQNEAQ. V lost 5 bases to trimming and J lost 0 bases, with 16 bases between them. The DNA of the CDR3 is TGTGCCAGCAGCACAATTCTGGGGGGGGCTAACTATGGCTACACCTTC. Its translation: CASSTILGGANYGYTF.

The rearrangement joins TRBV12-3 or TRBV12-4 to TRBJ1-1, with 7 bases fitting TRBD1. The CDR3 runs to 18 residues. The V segment lost 5 bases and the J segment 2 bases; nucleotides outside the gene matches: 17. CDR3: CASSRRQGTASANTEAFF. In nucleotides, the CDR3 is TGTGCCAGCAGTCGGCGACAGGGAACTGCGAGTGCCAACACTGAAGCTTTCTTT.

This clonotype was seen a few times. The chain is built from TRBV27 and TRBJ1-3; the D gene is possibly TRBD1 (6 bases). CDR1 is MNHEY, CDR2 SMNVEV, per germline (reference sequence). V was shortened by 5 bases and J by 0 bases, with 8 bases between the two germline ends. The CDR3 is 14 residues long. CDR3 nucleotide sequence: TGTGCCAGCAGTCCACAGGGCTCTGGAAACACCATATATTTT. Translating gives CASSPQGSGNTIYF.

This clonotype was counted between two and nine times. This clone may be a read error of a much larger clone one base away. The V gene is TRBV7-6, the J gene TRBJ1-1; D uncertain. The CDR3 consists of 11 residues. V lost 6 bases to trimming and J lost 4 bases, with 6 bases between them. CDR1 is SGHVS and CDR2 is FNYEAQ in the germline V gene. The CDR3 region is CASSWTTEAFF. CDR3 sequence (DNA): TGTGCCAGCAGTTGGACCACTGAAGCTTTCTTT.

Comments on this clonotype: A junction boundary mismatches the germline segment, possibly from a read error. The chain employs TRBV12-3 or TRBV12-4 and TRBJ2-1; TRBD2 agrees at 9 bases. This CDR3 comprises 15 residues. The chain's CDR3 is CGSRDSGSSYNEQFF. DNA for the CDR3: TGTGGCAGCAGAGATAGCGGGAGCTCCTACAATGAGCAGTTCTTC.

The chain carries TRBV19 and TRBJ2-1, with D maybe TRBD2 (5 bases). Germline-derived CDR1 and CDR2 are LNHDA and SQIVND (reference sequence). The CDR3 totals 15 residues. Deletions cut 6 bases from V and 3 bases from J, with 15 bases between. The CDR3 region is CASRGRETFYNEQFF. CDR3 nucleotides: TGTGCCAGTAGGGGCCGGGAAACCTTCTACAATGAGCAGTTCTTC.

A word on this clonotype: With a much larger clone just one base away, this may be a read error. The chain is built from TRBV4-3 and TRBJ2-5; no firm D call. The CDR3 consists of 14 residues. Germline loops: CDR1 LGHNA, CDR2 YSLEER. CDR3 loop: CTSSQGNRLETQYF. As DNA, the CDR3 is TGCACCAGCAGCCAAGGGAACCGCTTGGAGACCCAGTACTTC.

The CDR3 DNA is TGTGCCAGCAGCTTAGACTGTACACTAGCGGGAGGTTGCGAGCAGTTCTTC. It codes for CASSLDCTLAGGCEQFF. This chain uses TRBV7-3 with TRBJ2-1, with 12 bases matching TRBD2. Looked up from germline, CDR1 is SGHTA and CDR2 is FQGTGA. V gave up 2 bases and J gave up 10 bases; unmatched junction bases: 12. The CDR3 length is 17 residues.

The rearrangement uses TRBV7-6 and TRBJ1-1; a possible D gene is TRBD1 (6 bases). In germline, CDR1 is SGHVS, CDR2 FNYEAQ. Trimming removed 2 bases at V and 11 bases at J, with 15 bases between. This CDR3 comprises 13 residues. This CDR3 is CASSLSPGARAFF. The CDR3 DNA is TGTGCCAGCAGCTTATCCCCAGGGGCGAGGGCTTTCTTT.

The chain carries TRBV10-3 and TRBJ2-7; the D is unclear. This CDR3 has 14 residues. V lost 0 bases, J lost 0 bases, and 6 bases lay in between. From germline, CDR1 is ENHRY and CDR2 SYGVKD. In DNA, the CDR3 is TGTGCCATCAGTGAGTCGCGTCCCTCCTACGAGCAGTACGTC. Translation gives CAISESRPSYEQYV.

This clonotype was recorded at least ten times. The chain is built from TRBV7-8 and TRBJ2-7, with D unclear. CDR1 is SGHVS and CDR2 is FQNEAQ in the germline V gene. CDR3 length: 12 amino acids. With 1 base removed from V and 6 bases from J, the gap between germline ends came to 7 bases. DNA for the CDR3: TGTGCCAGCAGCTTAGTCCCCCCCGAGCAGTACTTC. Residues: CASSLVPPEQYF.

This clonotype was seen ten or more times. The chain combines TRBV7-2 with TRBJ2-6, with D possibly matching TRBD2 (6 bases). There are 14 residues in the CDR3. V shed 0 bases and J shed 10 bases, with 10 bases lying between them. Germline V gene data show CDR1 as SGHTA and CDR2 as FQGNSA. The chain's CDR3 is CASSLAGGRNVLTF. CDR3 bases: TGTGCCAGCAGCTTAGCGGGGGGAAGGAACGTCCTGACTTTC.